This T cell receptor beta chain was documented in a study of OX40 agonist ivuxolimab in advanced cancers. Repertoires were generated with immunoSEQ multiplex PCR, while TCRdb's copy carries only in-frame clones and drops some. The data hold tens of thousands of clones, with around 87% observed a single time. The CDR3 is 15 residues long. The trim removed 6 bases at V and 2 bases at J, leaving 10 bases unmatched. Germline CDR1 reads MDHEN; CDR2 reads SYDVKM. The sample in question was CD4+ or CD8+ T cells sorted from blood, obtained in a trial of the OX40 agonist ivuxolimab. This clonotype was obtained from an adult with an advanced solid tumor such as melanoma, head and neck, liver or kidney cancer. V and J are TRBV28 and TRBJ2-7; 7 bases agree with TRBD1. CDR3 sequence (DNA): TGTGCCAGCAGAGTGAGAGACAGGGTCCCCTACGAGCAGTACTTC. Amino acid sequence: CASRVRDRVPYEQYF.